Sequencing of this T cell receptor beta chain was carried out in a study of T cells in Graves' hyperthyroidism and ophthalmopathy. Regions amplified from RNA transcripts were the TCR beta CDR3 regions. In the first-round RT-PCR of the TCR CDR3, the HTBI primer set was used. TCRdb reprocessed the multiplex PCR reads via MiXCR and lists one record per CDR3 protein. The sample has about 840,000 distinct CDR3 sequences; 35% to 40% are singletons. Germline loops: CDR1 ENHRY, CDR2 SYGVKD. The CDR3 runs to 16 residues. About this clonotype: The germline gene is not matched at one end of the junction; a read error may be the cause.

Calling Graves' hyperthyroidism stable meant ophthalmopathy did not progress within 18 months. The sample comprised blood. This sequence joins TRBV10-3 and TRBJ1-5; 9 positions agree with TRBD1. The clonotype was recovered from a man younger than 35 with Graves' hyperthyroidism. CDR3 in amino acids: CASSKTTGGSNQPQHF. CDR3 nucleotides: TGTGCCAGCAGTAAAACGACAGGGGGTAGCAATCAGCCCCAGCATTTT.